What follows is one T cell receptor beta chain and its context. Its antigen is not known. The data stem from a study of vaccination and CD4 T cells after COVID-19. Indicated treatment: approximately nine-day PBMC culture with coronavirus spike peptide pools or control peptides (ViraFEST assay). Sequence data for DNA of cultured CD4+ T cells were generated by the Oncomine TCR Beta short-read assay. TCRdb ran MiXCR on the PCR reads and lists one entry per CDR3 protein. The table has about 20,000 distinct CDR3 sequences, around half seen once; the top ten hold about an eighth. V was pared by 1 base and J by 2 bases, with 11 bases between. This CDR3 contains 15 residues. Germline V gene data show CDR1 as LNHNV and CDR2 as YYDKDF (reference sequence).

The chain carries TRBV15 and TRBJ1-2; D perhaps matches TRBD1 (6 bases). The sequence derives from a human donor who had recovered from COVID-19. The sequenced sample consisted of CD4+ T cells from blood, cultured in vitro. CDR3 in DNA: TGTGCCACCAGCAGAGCCCAGACAGGCAACTATGGCTACACCTTC. It translates to CATSRAQTGNYGYTF.